What follows is one T cell receptor beta chain and its context. MiXCR, run by TCRdb on the PCR reads, gives a single entry per CDR3 protein. The sample has more than 10,000 distinct CDR3 sequences, 40% to 50% seen once. The source of the sample is a study of immune characterization of retroperitoneal liposarcoma. CDR1 and CDR2 from the germline V gene are MNHEY and SMNVEV (reference sequence). V lost 7 bases and J 0 bases, leaving 8 bases between the germline ends. This CDR3 has 13 amino acids. This sequence originates from a female donor with retroperitoneal liposarcoma. Material: tumor tissue. This rearrangement joins TRBV27 to TRBJ2-3; D gene ambiguous. CDR3: CASTDLSTDTQYF. The CDR3 nucleotides are TGTGCCAGCACCGACCTTAGCACAGATACGCAGTATTTT.